This T cell receptor (beta chain) was observed in a study of T cell changes during pregnancy in multiple sclerosis. This table comes from immunoSEQ multiplex PCR, and its TCRdb copy is limited to in-frame clones, with some not included. The sample holds around 50,000 clones; about nine tenths are singletons and the top ten take around 0.6%. Germline V gene lookup returns CDR1 SGHAT and CDR2 FQDESV (reference sequence). The J segment lost 4 bases and the V segment lost 5 bases, leaving 9 bases of the junction unmatched. The CDR3 is 17 residues long. The genes are TRBV11-1 and TRBJ2-3; 13 bases align to TRBD2. This TCR came from a female donor in good health, enrolled as a control in a pregnancy study. The starting material was CD4+ T cells from peripheral blood mononuclear cells, obtained after pregnancy. CDR3: CASSPRTSGGVPDTQYF. The CDR3 DNA reads TGTGCCAGCAGCCCGCGGACTAGCGGGGGAGTACCAGATACGCAGTATTTT.